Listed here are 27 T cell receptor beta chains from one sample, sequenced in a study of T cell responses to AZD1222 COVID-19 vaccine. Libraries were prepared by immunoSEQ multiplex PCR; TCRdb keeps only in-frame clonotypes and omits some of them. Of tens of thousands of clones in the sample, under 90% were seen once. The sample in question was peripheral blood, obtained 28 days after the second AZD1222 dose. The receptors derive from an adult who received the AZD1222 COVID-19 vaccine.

CDR3 nucleotide sequence: TGTGCCTGGAGTCATCACGGGACGTATGGGACCGCAACTAATGAAAAACTGTTTTTT. This sequence encodes CAWSHHGTYGTATNEKLFF. The rearrangement uses TRBV30 and TRBJ1-4, with D possibly matching TRBD1 (5 bases). This CDR3 region has 19 residues. Germline V lookup: CDR1 GTSNPN, CDR2 SVGIG (reference sequence). Trimming stripped 2 bases from V and 0 bases from J, with 22 bases between.

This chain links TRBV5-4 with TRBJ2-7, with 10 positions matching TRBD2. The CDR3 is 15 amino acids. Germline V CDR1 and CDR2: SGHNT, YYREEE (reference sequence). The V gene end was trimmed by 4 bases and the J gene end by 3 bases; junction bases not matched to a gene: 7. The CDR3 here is CASSTTSGTDYEQYF. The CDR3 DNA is TGTGCCAGCAGCACAACTAGCGGGACTGACTACGAGCAGTACTTC.

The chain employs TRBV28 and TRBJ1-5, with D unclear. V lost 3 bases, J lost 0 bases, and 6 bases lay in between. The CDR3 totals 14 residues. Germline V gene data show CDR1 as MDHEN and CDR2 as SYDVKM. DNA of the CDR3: TGTGCCAGCAGTTTTGGTTATAGCAATCAGCCCCAGCATTTT. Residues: CASSFGYSNQPQHF.

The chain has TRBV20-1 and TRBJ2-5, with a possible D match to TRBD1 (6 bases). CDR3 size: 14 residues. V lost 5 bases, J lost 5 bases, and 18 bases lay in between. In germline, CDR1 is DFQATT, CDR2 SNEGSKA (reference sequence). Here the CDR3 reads CSARDGTTMETQYF. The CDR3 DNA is TGCAGTGCTCGTGACGGGACAACCATGGAGACCCAGTACTTC.

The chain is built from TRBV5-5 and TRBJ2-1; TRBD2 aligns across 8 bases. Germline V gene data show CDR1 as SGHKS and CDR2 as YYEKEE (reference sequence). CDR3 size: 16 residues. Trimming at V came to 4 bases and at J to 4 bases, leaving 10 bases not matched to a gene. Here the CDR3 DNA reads TGTGCCAGCAGCCCACCTCGGGAGGGGAGTTACAATGAGCAGTTCTTC. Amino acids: CASSPPREGSYNEQFF. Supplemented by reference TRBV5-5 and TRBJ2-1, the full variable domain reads DAGVTQSPTHLIKTRGQQVTLRCSPISGHKSVSWYQQVLGQGPQFIFQYYEKEERGRGNFPDRFSARQFPNYSSELNVNALLLGDSALYLCASSPPREGSYNEQFFGPGTRLTVL.

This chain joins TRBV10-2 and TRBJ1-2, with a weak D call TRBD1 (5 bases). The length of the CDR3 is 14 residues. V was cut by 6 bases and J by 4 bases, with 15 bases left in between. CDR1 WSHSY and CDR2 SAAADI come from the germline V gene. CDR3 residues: CASSGLGRLYGYTF. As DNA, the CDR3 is TGCGCCAGCAGCGGGTTGGGACGGCTCTATGGCTACACCTTC.

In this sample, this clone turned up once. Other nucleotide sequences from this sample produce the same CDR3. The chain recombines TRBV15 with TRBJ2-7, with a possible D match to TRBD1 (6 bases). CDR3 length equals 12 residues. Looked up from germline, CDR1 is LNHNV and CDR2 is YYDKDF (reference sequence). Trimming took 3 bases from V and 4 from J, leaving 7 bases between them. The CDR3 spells CATSRQGYEQYF. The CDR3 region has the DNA TGTGCCACCAGCAGGCAGGGGTACGAGCAGTACTTC.

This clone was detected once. CDR3 nucleotide sequence: TGCGCCAGCAGCCCAAGTTGGGGTAGCTCCTACGAGCAGTACTTC. Its protein is CASSPSWGSSYEQYF. This chain joins TRBV4-3 and TRBJ2-7; D ambiguous. The V and J ends lost 4 bases and 0 bases respectively, with 13 bases between them. The germline V gene has CDR1 LGHNA and CDR2 YSLEER. CDR3 length: 15 residues.

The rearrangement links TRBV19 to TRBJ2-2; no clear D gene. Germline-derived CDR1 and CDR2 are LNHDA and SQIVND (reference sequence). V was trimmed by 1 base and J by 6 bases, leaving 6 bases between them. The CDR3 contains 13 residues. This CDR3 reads CASSIVAAGELFF. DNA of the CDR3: TGTGCCAGTAGTATAGTAGCAGCCGGGGAGCTGTTTTTT.

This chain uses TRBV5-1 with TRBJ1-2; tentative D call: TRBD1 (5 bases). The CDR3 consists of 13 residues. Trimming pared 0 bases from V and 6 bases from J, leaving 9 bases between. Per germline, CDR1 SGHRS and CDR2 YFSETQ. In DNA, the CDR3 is TGCGCCAGCAGCTTGGGGAGGGGAGATGGCTACACCTTC. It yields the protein CASSLGRGDGYTF.

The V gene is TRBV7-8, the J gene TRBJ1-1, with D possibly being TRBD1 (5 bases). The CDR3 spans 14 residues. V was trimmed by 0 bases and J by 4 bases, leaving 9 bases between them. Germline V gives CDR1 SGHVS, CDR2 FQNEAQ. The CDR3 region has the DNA TGTGCCAGCAGCTTAGCGGCGGGGCGCACTGAAGCTTTCTTT. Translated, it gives CASSLAAGRTEAFF.

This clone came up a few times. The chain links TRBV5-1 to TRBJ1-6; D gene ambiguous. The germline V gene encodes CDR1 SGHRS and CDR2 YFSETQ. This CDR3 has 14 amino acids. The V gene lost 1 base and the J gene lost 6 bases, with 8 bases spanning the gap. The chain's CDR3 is CASSLWQINSPLHF. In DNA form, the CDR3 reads TGCGCCAGCAGCTTGTGGCAGATTAATTCACCCCTCCACTTT.

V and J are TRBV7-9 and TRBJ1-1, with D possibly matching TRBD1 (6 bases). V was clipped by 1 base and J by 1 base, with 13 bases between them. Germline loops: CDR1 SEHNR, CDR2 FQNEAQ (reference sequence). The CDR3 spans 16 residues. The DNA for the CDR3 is TGTGCCAGCAGCTTAGACGGGTCCAGGGGGAACACTGAAGCTTTCTTT. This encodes CASSLDGSRGNTEAFF.

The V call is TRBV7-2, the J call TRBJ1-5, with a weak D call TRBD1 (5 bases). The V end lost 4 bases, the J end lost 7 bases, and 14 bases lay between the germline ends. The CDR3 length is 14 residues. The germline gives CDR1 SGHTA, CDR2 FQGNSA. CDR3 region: CASSSAGVGQPQHF. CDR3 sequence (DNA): TGTGCCAGCAGCTCCGCGGGGGTTGGGCAGCCCCAGCATTTT.

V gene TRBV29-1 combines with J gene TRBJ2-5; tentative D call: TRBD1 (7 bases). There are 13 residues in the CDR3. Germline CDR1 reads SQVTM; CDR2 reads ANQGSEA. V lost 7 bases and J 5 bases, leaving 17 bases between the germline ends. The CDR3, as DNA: TGCAGCGACGCCTTCCAGGGGGGCGAGACCCAGTACTTC. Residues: CSDAFQGGETQYF.

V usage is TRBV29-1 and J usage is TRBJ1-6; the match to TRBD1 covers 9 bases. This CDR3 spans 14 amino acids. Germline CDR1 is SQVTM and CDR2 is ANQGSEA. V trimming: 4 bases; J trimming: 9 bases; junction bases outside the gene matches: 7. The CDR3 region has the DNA TGCAGCGTTGGGACAGGGGAACGACGTTCACCCCTCCACTTT. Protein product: CSVGTGERRSPLHF.

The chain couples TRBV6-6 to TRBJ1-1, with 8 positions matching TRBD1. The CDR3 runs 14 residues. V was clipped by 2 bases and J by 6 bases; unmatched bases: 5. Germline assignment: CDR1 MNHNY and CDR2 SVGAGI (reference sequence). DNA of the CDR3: TGTGCCAGCAGTTACGGCACAGGGGGTGCTGAAGCTTTCTTT. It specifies CASSYGTGGAEAFF.

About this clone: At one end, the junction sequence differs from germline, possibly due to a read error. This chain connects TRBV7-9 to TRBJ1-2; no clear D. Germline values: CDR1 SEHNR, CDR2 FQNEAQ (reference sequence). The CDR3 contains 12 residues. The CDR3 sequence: CASSFDGLPQAF. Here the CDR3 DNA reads TGTGCCAGCAGCTTCGACGGACTCCCCCAAGCCTTC.

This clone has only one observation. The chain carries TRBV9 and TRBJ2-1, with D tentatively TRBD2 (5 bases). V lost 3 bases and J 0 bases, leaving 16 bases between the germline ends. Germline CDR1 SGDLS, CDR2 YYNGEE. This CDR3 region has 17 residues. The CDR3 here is CASSGSGRRSSYNEQFF. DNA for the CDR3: TGTGCCAGCAGCGGTAGTGGGAGACGGAGCTCCTACAATGAGCAGTTCTTC.

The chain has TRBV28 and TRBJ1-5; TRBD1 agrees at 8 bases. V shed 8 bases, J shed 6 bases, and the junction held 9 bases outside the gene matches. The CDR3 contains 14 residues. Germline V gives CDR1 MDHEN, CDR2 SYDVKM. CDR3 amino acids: CASLTGQGRQPQHF. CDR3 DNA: TGTGCCAGCCTTACAGGACAGGGTCGTCAGCCCCAGCATTTT.

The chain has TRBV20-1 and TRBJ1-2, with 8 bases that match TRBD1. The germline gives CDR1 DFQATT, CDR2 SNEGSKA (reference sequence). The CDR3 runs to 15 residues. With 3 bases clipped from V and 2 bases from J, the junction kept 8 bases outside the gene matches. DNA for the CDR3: TGCAGTGCTAGTGAAATGACAGGGGCAAACTATGGCTACACCTTC. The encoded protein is CSASEMTGANYGYTF.

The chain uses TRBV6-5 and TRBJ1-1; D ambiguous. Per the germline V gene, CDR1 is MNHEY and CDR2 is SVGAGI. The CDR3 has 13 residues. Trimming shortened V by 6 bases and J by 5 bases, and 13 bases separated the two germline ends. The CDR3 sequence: CASRPTKGTEAFF. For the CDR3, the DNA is TGTGCCAGCAGACCCACTAAGGGAACTGAAGCTTTCTTT.

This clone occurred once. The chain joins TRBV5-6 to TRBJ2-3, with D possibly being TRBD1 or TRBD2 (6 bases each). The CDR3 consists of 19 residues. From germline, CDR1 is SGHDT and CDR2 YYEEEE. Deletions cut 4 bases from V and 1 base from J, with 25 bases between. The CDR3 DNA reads TGTGCCAGCAGCCCGAGATTTCGCTCAACGGGGGCCGGCACAGATACGCAGTATTTT. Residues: CASSPRFRSTGAGTDTQYF.

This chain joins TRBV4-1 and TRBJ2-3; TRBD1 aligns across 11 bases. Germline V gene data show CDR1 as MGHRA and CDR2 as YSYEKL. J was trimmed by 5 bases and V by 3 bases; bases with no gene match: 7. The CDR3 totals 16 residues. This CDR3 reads CASSHNLGQGGDTQYF. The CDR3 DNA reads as TGCGCCAGCAGCCACAACCTGGGACAGGGGGGAGATACGCAGTATTTT.

DNA for the CDR3: TGTGCCAGCAGGAGAGGGGCGGCTAATGAAAAACTGTTTTTT. It is translated as CASRRGAANEKLFF. The chain employs TRBV7-9 and TRBJ1-4; a weak D match, TRBD1 (5 bases). The CDR3 extends over 14 amino acids. In germline, CDR1 is SEHNR, CDR2 FQNEAQ (reference sequence). V lost 6 bases to trimming and J lost 3 bases, with 11 bases between them.

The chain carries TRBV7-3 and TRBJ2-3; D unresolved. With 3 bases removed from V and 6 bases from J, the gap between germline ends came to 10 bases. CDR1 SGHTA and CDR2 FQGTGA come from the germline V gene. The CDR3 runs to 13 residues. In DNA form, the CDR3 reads TGTGCCAGCAGCTTTTCGATGGGTGATACGCAGTATTTT. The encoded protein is CASSFSMGDTQYF.

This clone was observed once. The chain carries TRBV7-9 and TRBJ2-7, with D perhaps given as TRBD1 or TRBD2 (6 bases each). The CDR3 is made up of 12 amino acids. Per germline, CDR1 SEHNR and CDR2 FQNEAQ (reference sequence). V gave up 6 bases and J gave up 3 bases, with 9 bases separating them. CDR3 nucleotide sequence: TGTGCCAGCAGTGAGGGGGGCTACGAGCAGTACTTC. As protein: CASSEGGYEQYF.